The sequence of this T cell receptor beta chain was determined in a study of cytomegalovirus exposure and HLA in healthy donors. Background on the study: Previous work identified 90 million to 130 million unique TCR beta sequences from roughly 180 million T cells.

In the PCR, 60 Vbeta and 13 Jbeta primers were used. Only in-frame clones appear in the TCRdb table, and some are missing; sequencing was by immunoSEQ multiplex PCR. This sample's table has 140,000 to 150,000 clones. Study-level findings and limits: Rare TCR sequences dominated, though some public TCRs recurred in many donors. For most subjects, TCR beta sequences were reported to predict HLA-A and HLA-B alleles with accuracy.

Donors had nominal health at sampling but likely had unrecorded immune exposures. Germline V gene sequence: CDR1 SGDLS, CDR2 YYNGEE. Trimming cost V 0 bases and J 8 bases, with 14 bases left between them. This CDR3 has 15 residues. Turning to this clone: The target antigen is unknown.

V and J are TRBV9 and TRBJ1-4, with a tentative D call TRBD1 (5 bases). Source material: PBMCs. This clonotype originated in a woman aged 50 to 60 in good health and CMV-seronegative. CDR3 coding DNA: TGTGCCAGCAGCGTAGTGTCGCAGGGTGAAGAAAAACTGTTTTTT. This codes for CASSVVSQGEEKLFF.